The rows below give T cell receptor beta chains drawn from one sample of a study of technical replicates of blood from a few donors. Here immunoSEQ multiplex PCR was the method, and the copy in TCRdb shows in-frame clones only, minus some. The sample gives around 17,000 clones, roughly 84% of which show up once; around 13% is in the top ten. Material for sequencing was PBMCs. The receptors shown here come from a human donor in good health. Both conserved end residues are part of each CDR3. D genes are given only for firm matches. Expanded clones are given a class, and other clones once, few, many or no size at all.

v_gene: TRBV11-2
abundance: .
d_gene: .
j_gene: TRBJ1-1
CDR3aa: CASSLGLSQNTEAFF
CDR3nt: TGTGCCAGCAGCTTGGGACTGTCACAGAACACTGAAGCTTTCTTT

v_gene: TRBV9
abundance: .
d_gene: .
j_gene: TRBJ2-5
CDR3aa: CASSVATGKARETQYF
CDR3nt: TGTGCCAGCAGCGTAGCAACCGGGAAGGCAAGAGAGACCCAGTACTTC

v_gene: TRBV7-8
abundance: .
d_gene: .
j_gene: TRBJ2-7
CDR3aa: CASSSAHYYEQYF
CDR3nt: TGTGCCAGCAGCTCAGCCCACTACTACGAGCAGTACTTC

v_gene: TRBV29-1
abundance: .
d_gene: .
j_gene: TRBJ2-1
CDR3aa: CSVRGGVDYNEQFF
CDR3nt: TGCAGCGTTCGAGGGGGGGTAGACTACAATGAGCAGTTCTTC

v_gene: TRBV18
abundance: once
d_gene: TRBD1
j_gene: TRBJ2-5
CDR3aa: CASSPLGTGKETQYF
CDR3nt: TGTGCCAGCTCACCTCTCGGGACAGGGAAAGAGACCCAGTACTTC

v_gene: TRBV10-3
abundance: .
d_gene: TRBD2
j_gene: TRBJ2-5
CDR3aa: CAISERRLAGEETQYF
CDR3nt: TGTGCCATCAGTGAAAGGCGACTAGCGGGAGAAGAGACCCAGTACTTC

v_gene: TRBV7-3
abundance: .
d_gene: TRBD1
j_gene: TRBJ2-3
CDR3aa: CASSPGQRITDTQYF
CDR3nt: TGTGCCAGCAGCCCGGGACAGAGGATCACAGATACGCAGTATTTT

v_gene: TRBV4-2
abundance: .
d_gene: .
j_gene: TRBJ2-2
CDR3aa: CASSPSAPGTGELFF
CDR3nt: TGTGCCAGCAGCCCCTCTGCCCCGGGGACCGGGGAGCTGTTTTTT

v_gene: TRBV9
abundance: .
d_gene: TRBD2
j_gene: TRBJ2-2
CDR3aa: CASSGTSANTGELFF
CDR3nt: TGTGCCAGCAGCGGGACTAGCGCGAACACCGGGGAGCTGTTTTTT

v_gene: TRBV10-3
abundance: .
d_gene: TRBD1
j_gene: TRBJ2-5
CDR3aa: CATHRDRGRQETQYF
CDR3nt: TGTGCCACCCACCGGGACAGGGGACGTCAAGAGACCCAGTACTTC

v_gene: TRBV5-1
abundance: .
d_gene: TRBD2
j_gene: TRBJ2-1
CDR3aa: CASSLNSGRDNEQFF
CDR3nt: TGCGCCAGCAGCTTGAATAGCGGGAGGGACAATGAGCAGTTCTTC

v_gene: TRBV5-1
abundance: .
d_gene: TRBD2
j_gene: TRBJ2-7
CDR3aa: CASSWTSGSNEQYF
CDR3nt: TGCGCCAGCAGCTGGACTAGCGGGAGCAACGAGCAGTACTTC

v_gene: TRBV18
abundance: few
d_gene: .
j_gene: TRBJ1-3
CDR3aa: CASSIDKFSGNTIYF
CDR3nt: TGTGCCAGCTCAATAGACAAATTCTCTGGAAACACCATATATTTT

v_gene: TRBV10-2
abundance: .
d_gene: TRBD1
j_gene: TRBJ1-1
CDR3aa: CASSDLWTGGTEAFF
CDR3nt: TGCGCCAGCAGTGACCTATGGACAGGGGGGACTGAAGCTTTCTTT

v_gene: TRBV14
abundance: once
d_gene: TRBD2
j_gene: TRBJ2-5
CDR3aa: CASSHPIAGAETQYF
CDR3nt: TGTGCCAGCAGCCATCCGATAGCGGGAGCAGAGACCCAGTACTTC

v_gene: TRBV5-1
abundance: .
d_gene: .
j_gene: TRBJ2-3
CDR3aa: CASSLGSPTDTQYF
CDR3nt: TGCGCCAGCAGCCTAGGTAGCCCCACAGATACGCAGTATTTT

v_gene: TRBV7-8
abundance: .
d_gene: .
j_gene: TRBJ1-2
CDR3aa: CASSETGLRGYTF
CDR3nt: TGTGCCAGCAGCGAAACAGGGCTACGTGGCTACACCTTC

v_gene: TRBV2
abundance: .
d_gene: TRBD2
j_gene: TRBJ2-2
CDR3aa: CASSRDYEGTGELFF
CDR3nt: TGTGCCAGCAGTAGGGACTATGAAGGCACCGGGGAGCTGTTTTTT

v_gene: TRBV27
abundance: .
d_gene: .
j_gene: TRBJ2-3
CDR3aa: CASSSPSREGTDTQYF
CDR3nt: TGTGCCAGCAGTTCCCCCTCGCGGGAAGGTACAGATACGCAGTATTTT

v_gene: TRBV7-2
abundance: .
d_gene: TRBD1
j_gene: TRBJ2-4
CDR3aa: CASSFGGQGSKNIQYF
CDR3nt: TGTGCCAGCAGCTTTGGAGGACAGGGCTCAAAAAACATTCAGTACTTC

v_gene: TRBV6-4
abundance: .
d_gene: .
j_gene: TRBJ2-1
CDR3aa: CASSEDSYNEQFF
CDR3nt: TGTGCCAGCAGTGAGGACAGTTACAATGAGCAGTTCTTC

v_gene: TRBV27
abundance: .
d_gene: .
j_gene: TRBJ2-3
CDR3aa: CASSLKPYTDTQYF
CDR3nt: TGTGCCAGCAGTTTAAAGCCATATACAGATACGCAGTATTTT

v_gene: TRBV11-2
abundance: .
d_gene: TRBD2
j_gene: TRBJ2-1
CDR3aa: CASSSPPTSGRADEQFF
CDR3nt: TGTGCCAGCAGCTCACCGCCGACTAGCGGGAGGGCCGATGAGCAGTTCTTC

v_gene: TRBV6-1
abundance: .
d_gene: TRBD1
j_gene: TRBJ2-4
CDR3aa: CASSEIRGQGKNIQYF
CDR3nt: TGTGCCAGCAGTGAAATCAGGGGGCAAGGCAAAAACATTCAGTACTTC

v_gene: TRBV30
abundance: .
d_gene: .
j_gene: TRBJ2-3
CDR3aa: CAWSVSGQWGASTDTQYF
CDR3nt: TGTGCCTGGAGTGTATCCGGCCAGTGGGGAGCGAGCACAGATACGCAGTATTTT

v_gene: TRBV6-4
abundance: once
d_gene: TRBD2
j_gene: TRBJ2-1
CDR3aa: CASSEAGTSLNEQFF
CDR3nt: TGTGCCAGCAGTGAGGCCGGGACTAGCTTGAATGAGCAGTTCTTC

v_gene: TRBV6-1
abundance: .
d_gene: TRBD1
j_gene: TRBJ2-7
CDR3aa: CASSEAPGQGAGEQYF
CDR3nt: TGTGCCAGCAGTGAAGCACCGGGACAGGGGGCAGGCGAGCAGTACTTC

v_gene: TRBV9
abundance: once
d_gene: .
j_gene: TRBJ2-3
CDR3aa: CASSVVIGTDTQYF
CDR3nt: TGTGCCAGCAGCGTAGTCATAGGCACAGATACGCAGTATTTT

v_gene: TRBV18
abundance: few
d_gene: TRBD1
j_gene: TRBJ1-1
CDR3aa: CASSQGQNEAFF
CDR3nt: TGTGCCAGCTCTCAGGGACAGAATGAAGCTTTCTTT

v_gene: TRBV7-8
abundance: .
d_gene: .
j_gene: TRBJ2-5
CDR3aa: CASSKSRVVFRETQYF
CDR3nt: TGTGCCAGCAGCAAAAGCAGGGTCGTCTTTAGAGAGACCCAGTACTTC

v_gene: TRBV5-1
abundance: .
d_gene: .
j_gene: TRBJ1-3
CDR3aa: CASSLEARDTIYF
CDR3nt: TGCGCCAGCAGCTTGGAAGCTCGTGATACCATATATTTT

v_gene: TRBV30
abundance: once
d_gene: TRBD2
j_gene: TRBJ2-3
CDR3aa: CAWSVSRLAGGGTQYF
CDR3nt: TGTGCCTGGAGTGTTAGTCGTCTAGCGGGAGGGGGTACGCAGTATTTT

v_gene: TRBV9
abundance: few
d_gene: .
j_gene: TRBJ2-2
CDR3aa: CASSPRSGTGELFF
CDR3nt: TGTGCCAGCAGCCCTCGGTCGGGAACCGGGGAGCTGTTTTTT

v_gene: TRBV27
abundance: .
d_gene: TRBD2
j_gene: TRBJ2-3
CDR3aa: CASSLSGTSGRDTQYF
CDR3nt: TGTGCCAGCAGTTTATCTGGGACTAGCGGGAGAGATACGCAGTATTTT

v_gene: TRBV4-2
abundance: few
d_gene: .
j_gene: TRBJ1-2
CDR3aa: CASSPDAGAGYGYTF
CDR3nt: TGTGCCAGCAGCCCCGATGCTGGGGCGGGGTATGGCTACACCTTC

v_gene: TRBV28
abundance: .
d_gene: .
j_gene: TRBJ1-1
CDR3aa: CASSFLTEAFF
CDR3nt: TGTGCCAGCAGTTTCCTGACTGAAGCTTTCTTT

v_gene: TRBV6-6
abundance: once
d_gene: .
j_gene: TRBJ1-2
CDR3aa: CASSYSGAGYTF
CDR3nt: TGTGCCAGCAGTTACTCAGGGGCCGGCTACACCTTC

v_gene: TRBV25-1
abundance: .
d_gene: .
j_gene: TRBJ1-3
CDR3aa: CASSDDRTSGNTIYF
CDR3nt: TGTGCCAGCAGTGACGACAGGACCTCTGGAAACACCATATATTTT

v_gene: TRBV2
abundance: .
d_gene: TRBD1
j_gene: TRBJ1-1
CDR3aa: CASSSGQGDTEAFF
CDR3nt: TGTGCCAGCAGTTCCGGACAGGGGGACACTGAAGCTTTCTTT

v_gene: TRBV11-2
abundance: .
d_gene: TRBD2
j_gene: TRBJ2-1
CDR3aa: CASSLASGSYYEQFF
CDR3nt: TGTGCCAGCAGCTTAGCTAGCGGGAGTTACTATGAGCAGTTCTTC

v_gene: TRBV27
abundance: .
d_gene: TRBD2
j_gene: TRBJ2-7
CDR3aa: CASSLNGLAGGEQYF
CDR3nt: TGTGCCAGCAGTTTAAATGGGCTAGCGGGAGGCGAGCAGTACTTC

v_gene: TRBV5-4
abundance: few
d_gene: .
j_gene: TRBJ1-5
CDR3aa: CASSLILYQPQHF
CDR3nt: TGTGCCAGCAGCTTGATTCTGTATCAGCCCCAGCATTTT

v_gene: TRBV19
abundance: .
d_gene: TRBD1
j_gene: TRBJ2-1
CDR3aa: CASSIDGTGANNEQFF
CDR3nt: TGTGCCAGTAGTATAGACGGGACAGGGGCCAACAATGAGCAGTTCTTC

v_gene: TRBV5-1
abundance: once
d_gene: TRBD2
j_gene: TRBJ2-3
CDR3aa: CASSTEVAGTQYF
CDR3nt: TGCGCCAGCAGCACGGAGGTAGCGGGAACGCAGTATTTT

v_gene: TRBV25-1
abundance: .
d_gene: .
j_gene: TRBJ1-1
CDR3aa: CASSTSGAGRAFF
CDR3nt: TGTGCCAGCAGTACGTCAGGGGCTGGGAGAGCTTTCTTT

v_gene: TRBV5-4
abundance: .
d_gene: TRBD1
j_gene: TRBJ2-1
CDR3aa: CASSYRQGAIVLDEQFF
CDR3nt: TGTGCCAGCAGCTACAGACAGGGGGCGATCGTCCTAGATGAGCAGTTCTTC

v_gene: TRBV6-1
abundance: .
d_gene: .
j_gene: TRBJ2-3
CDR3aa: CASTPFASTVDTQYF
CDR3nt: TGTGCCAGCACTCCCTTTGCGTCTACGGTTGATACGCAGTATTTT

v_gene: TRBV6-5
abundance: .
d_gene: TRBD1
j_gene: TRBJ2-7
CDR3aa: CASNPTGGMSYEQYF
CDR3nt: TGTGCCAGCAATCCGACAGGGGGGATGAGCTACGAGCAGTACTTC

v_gene: TRBV7-9
abundance: .
d_gene: .
j_gene: TRBJ2-2
CDR3aa: CASSLELVVGAGELFF
CDR3nt: TGTGCCAGCAGCTTAGAACTAGTGGTCGGGGCCGGGGAGCTGTTTTTT

v_gene: TRBV6-1
abundance: .
d_gene: TRBD1
j_gene: TRBJ1-5
CDR3aa: CASSGQGASGQPQHF
CDR3nt: TGTGCCAGCAGTGGACAGGGGGCGAGTGGTCAGCCCCAGCATTTT

v_gene: TRBV19
abundance: .
d_gene: TRBD2
j_gene: TRBJ2-1
CDR3aa: CASSIGVAGDEQFF
CDR3nt: TGTGCCAGTAGTATCGGGGTAGCGGGAGATGAGCAGTTCTTC

v_gene: TRBV25-1
abundance: .
d_gene: .
j_gene: TRBJ1-2
CDR3aa: CASSERWRADGYTF
CDR3nt: TGTGCCAGCAGTGAAAGGTGGAGGGCGGATGGCTACACCTTC

v_gene: TRBV5-1
abundance: once
d_gene: .
j_gene: TRBJ1-2
CDR3aa: CASSANQLEGYTF
CDR3nt: TGCGCCAGCAGCGCTAACCAGTTGGAGGGCTACACCTTC

v_gene: TRBV28
abundance: .
d_gene: .
j_gene: TRBJ2-6
CDR3aa: CASSRQALNVLTF
CDR3nt: TGTGCCAGCAGCAGACAGGCTCTCAACGTCCTGACTTTC